The T cell receptor (beta chain) under discussion was sequenced for a study of cytomegalovirus exposure and HLA in healthy donors. Study overall: Across 350 to 500 genotyped donors, over 70% landed in the Caucasian-associated ancestry cluster. The study, taken as a whole, reports: There were reportedly fewer N-insertions in an Asian-associated ancestry cluster than the roughly 670-donor mean, in a later analysis. The authors later found most CMV-associated TCR beta chains appeared HLA-restricted.

The PCR had 60 Vbeta and 13 Jbeta primers. Here immunoSEQ multiplex PCR was the method, and the copy in TCRdb shows in-frame clones only, minus some. This sample carries about 98,000 clones, 65% to 80% of them seen once, and the ten largest clones take about a sixth. This CDR3 region has 14 residues. Looked up from germline, CDR1 is SGHRS and CDR2 is YFSETQ. V shed 4 bases and J shed 5 bases, with 16 bases lying between them. This clone was detected only a few times. What it recognizes is unknown. The source of this sequence is a man aged 55 to 70 in good health and CMV-seropositive. Sequencing was carried out using PBMCs. The chain employs TRBV5-1 and TRBJ2-7; tentatively, D is TRBD1 (6 bases). The CDR3: CASSLKLQGHEQYF. The CDR3, as DNA: TGCGCCAGCAGCCTGAAGTTACAGGGACACGAGCAGTACTTC.